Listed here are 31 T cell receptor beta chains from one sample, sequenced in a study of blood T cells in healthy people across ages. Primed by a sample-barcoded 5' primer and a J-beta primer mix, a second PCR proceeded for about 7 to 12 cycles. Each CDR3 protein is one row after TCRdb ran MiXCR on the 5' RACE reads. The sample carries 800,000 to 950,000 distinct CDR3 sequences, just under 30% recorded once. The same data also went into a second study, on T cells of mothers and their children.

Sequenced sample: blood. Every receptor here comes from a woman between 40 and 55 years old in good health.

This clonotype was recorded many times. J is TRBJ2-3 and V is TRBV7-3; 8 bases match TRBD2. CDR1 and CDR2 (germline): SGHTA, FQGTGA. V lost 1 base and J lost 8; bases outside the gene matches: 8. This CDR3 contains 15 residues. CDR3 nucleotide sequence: TGTGCCAGCAGCTTAATAGCGGGGACCACTGGTACGCAGTATTTT. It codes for CASSLIAGTTGTQYF.

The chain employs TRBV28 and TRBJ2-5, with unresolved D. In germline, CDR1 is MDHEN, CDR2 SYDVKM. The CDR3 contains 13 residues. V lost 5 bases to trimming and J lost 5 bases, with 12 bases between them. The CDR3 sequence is CASSMGPKETQYF. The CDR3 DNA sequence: TGTGCCAGCAGTATGGGCCCCAAGGAGACCCAGTACTTC.

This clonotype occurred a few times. DNA of the CDR3: TGTGCCAGCAGTTTATGGGGTGGGGGGACAGGGGGGAACATTCAGTACTTC. Translated, it gives CASSLWGGGTGGNIQYF. The chain links TRBV28 to TRBJ2-4; 11 bases agree with TRBD1. With V trimmed by 0 bases and J by 7 bases, 8 bases remained unmatched. CDR3 length: 17 amino acids. Germline V gene data show CDR1 as MDHEN and CDR2 as SYDVKM.

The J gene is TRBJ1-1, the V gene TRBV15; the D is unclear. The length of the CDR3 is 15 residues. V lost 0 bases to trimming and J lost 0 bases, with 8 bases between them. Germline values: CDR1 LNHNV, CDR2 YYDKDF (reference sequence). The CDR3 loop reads CATSREGRVNTEAFF. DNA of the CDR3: TGTGCCACCAGCAGAGAAGGTCGGGTGAACACTGAAGCTTTCTTT.

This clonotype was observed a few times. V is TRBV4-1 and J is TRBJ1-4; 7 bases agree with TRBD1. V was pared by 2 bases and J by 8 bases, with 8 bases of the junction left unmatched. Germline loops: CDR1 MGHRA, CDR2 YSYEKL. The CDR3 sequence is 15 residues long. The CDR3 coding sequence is TGCGCCAGCAGCCAACGAGGGGGCCTGGCGGAAAAACTGTTTTTT. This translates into CASSQRGGLAEKLFF.

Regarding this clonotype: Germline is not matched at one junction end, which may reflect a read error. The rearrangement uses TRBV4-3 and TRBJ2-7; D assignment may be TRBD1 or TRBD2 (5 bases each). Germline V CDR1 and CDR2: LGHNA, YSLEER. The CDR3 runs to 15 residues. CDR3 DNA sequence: TGCACCAGCGGCCAAGAAGGCAGGGCCACCTACGAGCAGTACTTC. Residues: CTSGQEGRATYEQYF.

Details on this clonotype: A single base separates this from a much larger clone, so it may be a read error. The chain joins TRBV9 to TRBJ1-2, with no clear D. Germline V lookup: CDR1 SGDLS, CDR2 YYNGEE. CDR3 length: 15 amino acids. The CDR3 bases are TGTGCCAGCAGCGTTGGAACAGACCAAGGCTATGACTACACCTTC. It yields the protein CASSVGTDQGYDYTF.

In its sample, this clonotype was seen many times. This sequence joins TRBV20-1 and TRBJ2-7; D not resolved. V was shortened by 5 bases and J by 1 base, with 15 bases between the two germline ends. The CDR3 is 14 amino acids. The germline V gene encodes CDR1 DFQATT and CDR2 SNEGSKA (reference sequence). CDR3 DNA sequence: TGCAGTGCTGGCCTGGACCCAAGATCCTACGAGCAGTACTTC. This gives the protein CSAGLDPRSYEQYF.

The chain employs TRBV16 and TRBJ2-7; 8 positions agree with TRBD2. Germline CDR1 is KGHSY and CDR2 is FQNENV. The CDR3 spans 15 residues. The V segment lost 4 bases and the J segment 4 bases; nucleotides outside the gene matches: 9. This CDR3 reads CASSPVEAGGYEQYF. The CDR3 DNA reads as TGTGCCAGCAGCCCGGTGGAGGCGGGGGGATACGAGCAGTACTTC.

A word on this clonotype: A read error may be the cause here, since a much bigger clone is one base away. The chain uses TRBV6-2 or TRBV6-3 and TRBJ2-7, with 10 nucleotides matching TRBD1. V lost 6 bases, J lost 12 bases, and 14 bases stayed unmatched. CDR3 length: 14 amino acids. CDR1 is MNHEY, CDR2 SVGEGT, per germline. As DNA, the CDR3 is TGTGCCAGCAGCTTACGGACAGGGGGAGAGACCCGGTACTTC. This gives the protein CASSLRTGGETRYF.

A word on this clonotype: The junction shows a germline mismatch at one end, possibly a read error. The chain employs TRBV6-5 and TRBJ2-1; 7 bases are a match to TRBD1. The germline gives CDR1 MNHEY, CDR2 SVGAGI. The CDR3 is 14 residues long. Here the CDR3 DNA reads TGTGCTAGCAGTCATTGGGACAGAGCCTACGAGCAGTTCTTC. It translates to CASSHWDRAYEQFF.

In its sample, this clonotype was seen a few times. CDR3 sequence (DNA): TGTGCCAGCAGTGCGCAACCACCAGGACAGGGGTTGCACGAGCAGTACTTC. It translates to CASSAQPPGQGLHEQYF. The chain links TRBV27 to TRBJ2-7; 9 nucleotides match TRBD1. Germline V gene data show CDR1 as MNHEY and CDR2 as SMNVEV (reference sequence). V trimming: 5 bases; J trimming: 5 bases; junction bases outside the gene matches: 16. The CDR3 contains 17 residues.

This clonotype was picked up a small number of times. CDR3 sequence reads: CASSLRGDGNQPQHF. CDR3 bases: TGTGCCAGCAGCTTGAGGGGGGACGGCAATCAGCCCCAGCATTTT. The genes are TRBV5-5 and TRBJ1-5; D might be TRBD1 (6 bases). This CDR3 spans 15 amino acids. V was trimmed by 1 base and J by 2 bases, leaving 10 bases between them. Germline CDR1 SGHKS, CDR2 YYEKEE (reference sequence). Full variable domain (missing parts from reference TRBV5-5 and TRBJ1-5): DAGVTQSPTHLIKTRGQQVTLRCSPISGHKSVSWYQQVLGQGPQFIFQYYEKEERGRGNFPDRFSARQFPNYSSELNVNALLLGDSALYLCASSLRGDGNQPQHFGDGTRLSIL.

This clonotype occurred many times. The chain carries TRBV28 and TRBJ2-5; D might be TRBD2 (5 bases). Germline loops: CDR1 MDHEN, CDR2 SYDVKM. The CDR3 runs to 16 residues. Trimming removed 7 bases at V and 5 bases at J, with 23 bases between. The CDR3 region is CASTRSGPLKSETQYF. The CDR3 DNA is TGTGCCAGCACCCGAAGCGGACCCCTGAAGTCCGAGACCCAGTACTTC.

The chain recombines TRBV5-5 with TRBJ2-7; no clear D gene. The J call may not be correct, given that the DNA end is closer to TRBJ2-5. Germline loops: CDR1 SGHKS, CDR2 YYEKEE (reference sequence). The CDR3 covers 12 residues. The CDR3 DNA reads TGTGCCAGCAGCTACCCGTCAGGGACCCAGTACTTC. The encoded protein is CASSYPSGTQYF.

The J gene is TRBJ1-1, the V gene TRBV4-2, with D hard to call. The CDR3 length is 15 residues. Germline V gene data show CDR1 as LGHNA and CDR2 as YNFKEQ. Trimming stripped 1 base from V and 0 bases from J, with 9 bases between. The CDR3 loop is CASSQGWRLNTEAFF. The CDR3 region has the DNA TGTGCCAGCAGCCAAGGATGGCGATTGAACACTGAAGCTTTCTTT.

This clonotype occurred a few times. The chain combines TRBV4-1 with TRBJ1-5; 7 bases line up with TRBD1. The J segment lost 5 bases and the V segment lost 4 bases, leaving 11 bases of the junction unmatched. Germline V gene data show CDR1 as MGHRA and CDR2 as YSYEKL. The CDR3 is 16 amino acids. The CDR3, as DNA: TGCGCCAGCAGCCGAAATTCCCGGGACAGCTATCAGCCCCAGCATTTT. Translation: CASSRNSRDSYQPQHF.

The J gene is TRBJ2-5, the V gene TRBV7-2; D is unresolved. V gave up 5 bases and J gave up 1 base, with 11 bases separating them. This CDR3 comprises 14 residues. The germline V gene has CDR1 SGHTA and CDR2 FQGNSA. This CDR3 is CASSPRVAQETQYF. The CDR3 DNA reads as TGTGCCAGCAGCCCCAGAGTGGCCCAAGAGACCCAGTACTTC.

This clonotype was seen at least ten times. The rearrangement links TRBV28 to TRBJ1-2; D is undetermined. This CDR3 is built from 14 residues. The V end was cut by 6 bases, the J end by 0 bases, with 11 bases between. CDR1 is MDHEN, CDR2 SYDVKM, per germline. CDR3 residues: CASSLHRANYGYTF. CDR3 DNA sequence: TGTGCCAGCAGCCTACACAGAGCTAACTATGGCTACACCTTC.

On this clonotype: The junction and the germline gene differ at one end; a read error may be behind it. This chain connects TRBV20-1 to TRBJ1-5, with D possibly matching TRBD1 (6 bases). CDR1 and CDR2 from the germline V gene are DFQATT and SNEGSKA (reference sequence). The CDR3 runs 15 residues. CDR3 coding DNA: TGCAGTGCTAGACCGCCGTATGGGGGCAATCGGCCCCAGCATTTT. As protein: CSARPPYGGNRPQHF.

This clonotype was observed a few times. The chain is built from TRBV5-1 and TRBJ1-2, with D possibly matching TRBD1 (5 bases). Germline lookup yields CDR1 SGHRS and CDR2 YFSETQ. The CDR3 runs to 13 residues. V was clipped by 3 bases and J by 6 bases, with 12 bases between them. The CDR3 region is CASSSSPGNGYTF. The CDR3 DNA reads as TGCGCCAGCAGCTCATCCCCAGGGAATGGCTACACCTTC.

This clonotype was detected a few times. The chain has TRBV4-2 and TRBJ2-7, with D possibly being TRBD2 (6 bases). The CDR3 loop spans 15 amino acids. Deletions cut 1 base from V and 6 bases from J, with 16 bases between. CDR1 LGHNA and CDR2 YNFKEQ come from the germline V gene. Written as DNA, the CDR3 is TGTGCCAGCAGCCAAGGGATAGCGGTGGAAAGCGAGCAGTACTTC. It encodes CASSQGIAVESEQYF.

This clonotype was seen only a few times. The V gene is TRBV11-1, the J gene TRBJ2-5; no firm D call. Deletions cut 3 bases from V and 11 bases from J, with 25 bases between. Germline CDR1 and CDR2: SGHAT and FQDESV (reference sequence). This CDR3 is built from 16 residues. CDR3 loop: CASSLARVTNYNEQYF. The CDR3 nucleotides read TGTGCCAGCAGCTTGGCTAGGGTTACCAACTACAATGAGCAGTACTTC.

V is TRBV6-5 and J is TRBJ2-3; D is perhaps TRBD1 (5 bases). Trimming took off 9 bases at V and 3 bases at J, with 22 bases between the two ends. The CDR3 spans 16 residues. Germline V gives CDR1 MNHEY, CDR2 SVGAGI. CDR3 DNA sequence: TGTGCCAGTAGTATCGGACGTCTAAGGGGTACAGATACGCAGTATTTT. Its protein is CASSIGRLRGTDTQYF.

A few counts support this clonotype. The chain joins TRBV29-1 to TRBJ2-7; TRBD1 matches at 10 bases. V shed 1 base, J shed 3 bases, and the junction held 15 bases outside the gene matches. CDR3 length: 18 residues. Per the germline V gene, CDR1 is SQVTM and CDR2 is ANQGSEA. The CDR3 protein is CSVEGPGQGPLSDYEQYF. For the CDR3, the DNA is TGCAGCGTTGAAGGACCGGGACAGGGGCCCCTTTCCGACTACGAGCAGTACTTC.

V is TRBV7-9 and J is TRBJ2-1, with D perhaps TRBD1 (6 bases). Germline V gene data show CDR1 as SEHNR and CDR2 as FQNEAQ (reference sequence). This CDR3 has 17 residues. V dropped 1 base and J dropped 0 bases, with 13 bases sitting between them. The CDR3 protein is CASSLGDTLSSYNEQFF. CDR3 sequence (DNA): TGTGCCAGCAGCTTAGGGGACACCCTGAGCTCCTACAATGAGCAGTTCTTC.

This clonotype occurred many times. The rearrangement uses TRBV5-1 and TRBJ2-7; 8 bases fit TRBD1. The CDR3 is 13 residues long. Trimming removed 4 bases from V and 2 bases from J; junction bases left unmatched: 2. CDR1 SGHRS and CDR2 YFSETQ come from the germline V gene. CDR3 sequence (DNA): TGCGCCAGCAGCCAGACAGGGGCCTACGAGCAGTACTTC. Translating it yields CASSQTGAYEQYF.

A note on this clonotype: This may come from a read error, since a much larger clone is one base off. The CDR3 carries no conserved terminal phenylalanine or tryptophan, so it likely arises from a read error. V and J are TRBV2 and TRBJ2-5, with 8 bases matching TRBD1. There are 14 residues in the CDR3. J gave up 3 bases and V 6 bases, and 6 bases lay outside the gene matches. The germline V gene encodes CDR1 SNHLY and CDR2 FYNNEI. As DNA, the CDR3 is TGTGCCAGCAGGGGGGGACAGGAGGAAGAGACCCAGTACTTG. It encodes CASRGGQEEETQYL.

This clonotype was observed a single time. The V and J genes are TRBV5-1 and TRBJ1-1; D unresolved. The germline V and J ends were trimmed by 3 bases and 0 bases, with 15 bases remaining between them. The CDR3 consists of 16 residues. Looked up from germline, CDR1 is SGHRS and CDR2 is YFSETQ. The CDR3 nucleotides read TGCGCCAGCAGCTCGAGAGAGGCGACGATGAACACTGAAGCTTTCTTT. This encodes CASSSREATMNTEAFF.

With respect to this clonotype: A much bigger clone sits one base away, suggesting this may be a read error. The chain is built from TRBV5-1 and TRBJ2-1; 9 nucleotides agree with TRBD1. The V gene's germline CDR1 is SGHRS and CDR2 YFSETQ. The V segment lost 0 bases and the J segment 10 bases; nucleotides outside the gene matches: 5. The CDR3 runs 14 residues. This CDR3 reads CASSLGDRVYEQFF. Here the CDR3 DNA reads TGCGCCAGCAGCTTGGGGGACAGGGTCTACGAGCAGTTCTTC.

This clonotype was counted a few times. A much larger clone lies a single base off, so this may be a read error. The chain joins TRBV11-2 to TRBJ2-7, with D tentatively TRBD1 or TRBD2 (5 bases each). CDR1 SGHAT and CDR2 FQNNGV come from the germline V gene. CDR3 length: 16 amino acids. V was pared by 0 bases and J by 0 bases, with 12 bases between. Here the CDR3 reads CASSLEDGASSYEQYF. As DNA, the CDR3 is TGTGCCAGCAGCTTAGAGGACGGGGCCAGCTCCTACGAGCAGTACTTC.